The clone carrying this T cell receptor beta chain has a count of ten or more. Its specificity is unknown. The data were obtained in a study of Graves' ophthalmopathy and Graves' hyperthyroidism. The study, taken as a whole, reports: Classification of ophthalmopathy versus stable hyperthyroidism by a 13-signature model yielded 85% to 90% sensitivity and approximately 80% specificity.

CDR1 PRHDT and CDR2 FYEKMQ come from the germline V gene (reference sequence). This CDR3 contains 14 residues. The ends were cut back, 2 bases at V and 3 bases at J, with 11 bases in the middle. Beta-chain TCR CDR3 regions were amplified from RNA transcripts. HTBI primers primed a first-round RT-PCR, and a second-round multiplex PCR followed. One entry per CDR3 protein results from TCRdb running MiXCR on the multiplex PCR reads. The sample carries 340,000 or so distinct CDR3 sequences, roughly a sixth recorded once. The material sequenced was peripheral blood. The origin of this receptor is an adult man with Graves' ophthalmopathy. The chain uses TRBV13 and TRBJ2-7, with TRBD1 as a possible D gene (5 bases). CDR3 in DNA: TGTGCCAGCAGCTTAAAAGCAGGGATCTACGAGCAGTACTTC. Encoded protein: CASSLKAGIYEQYF.